This T cell receptor beta chain appears in the sequencing data of a study of T-cell reconstitution after alpha-beta-depleted transplantation in children. V was pared by 0 bases and J by 1 base, with 19 bases between. Per germline, CDR1 MNHEY and CDR2 SVGAGI. The CDR3 loop spans 19 amino acids. Broader study findings: Expanded graft clones, several hundred of them, were reportedly the source of alpha-beta T cells about two months after transplant.

The sample holds many counts of this clonotype. Antigen unknown. Molecular barcoding with unique molecular identifiers was used for the TCRbeta library. TCRdb ran MiXCR on the PCR reads and lists one entry per CDR3 protein. The sample includes approximately 290,000 distinct CDR3 sequences, approximately 10% of them seen just once. The V and J genes are TRBV6-5 and TRBJ1-3; TRBD1 is a possible D gene (6 bases). Sequences were derived from peripheral blood, sampled 180 days after TCRalphabeta/CD19-depleted stem cell transplant. The receptor's source is a male patient aged 2-10 years who had a stem cell transplant for chronic granulomatous disease, so the T cells may come from the graft donor. The CDR3 reads CASSYSAPLSQGSGNTIYF. The CDR3 DNA is TGTGCCAGCAGTTACTCGGCTCCCTTGTCCCAGGGGTCTGGAAACACCATATATTTT.